Reported below is one TCR beta chain. The antigen is unknown. The trim removed 4 bases at V and 8 bases at J, leaving 2 bases unmatched. The CDR3 is 11 amino acids. Germline V lookup: CDR1 SQVTM, CDR2 ANQGSEA. This entry is derived from a study of cytomegalovirus exposure and HLA in healthy donors. Study results and caveats: In a later analysis, several top co-occurrence clusters appeared linked to parvovirus B19, influenza, CMV and Epstein-Barr virus. There was a cluster of highly shared sequence variants that was likely a sequencing artifact. The study designated roughly 160 TCR beta chains cytomegalovirus-associated.

13 Jbeta primers and 60 Vbeta primers were used for the PCR. In the original analysis: In a later analysis, roughly 10 million of some 80 million unique beta chains occurred in at least two donors. Libraries were prepared by immunoSEQ multiplex PCR; TCRdb keeps only in-frame clonotypes and omits some of them. V, J and clone size derive from that table, while D and trimming were established from the DNA sequence. The data contain around 260,000 clones, 80% of them singletons. The V gene is TRBV29-1, the J gene TRBJ1-1; 9 nucleotides align to TRBD1. Sequencing was performed on PBMCs. The clonotype was recovered from a girl between 2 and 10 years old in good health and CMV-seronegative. The CDR3 coding sequence is TGCAGCGTTGGAGACAGGGGGGAAGCTTTCTTT. The encoded protein is CSVGDRGEAFF.